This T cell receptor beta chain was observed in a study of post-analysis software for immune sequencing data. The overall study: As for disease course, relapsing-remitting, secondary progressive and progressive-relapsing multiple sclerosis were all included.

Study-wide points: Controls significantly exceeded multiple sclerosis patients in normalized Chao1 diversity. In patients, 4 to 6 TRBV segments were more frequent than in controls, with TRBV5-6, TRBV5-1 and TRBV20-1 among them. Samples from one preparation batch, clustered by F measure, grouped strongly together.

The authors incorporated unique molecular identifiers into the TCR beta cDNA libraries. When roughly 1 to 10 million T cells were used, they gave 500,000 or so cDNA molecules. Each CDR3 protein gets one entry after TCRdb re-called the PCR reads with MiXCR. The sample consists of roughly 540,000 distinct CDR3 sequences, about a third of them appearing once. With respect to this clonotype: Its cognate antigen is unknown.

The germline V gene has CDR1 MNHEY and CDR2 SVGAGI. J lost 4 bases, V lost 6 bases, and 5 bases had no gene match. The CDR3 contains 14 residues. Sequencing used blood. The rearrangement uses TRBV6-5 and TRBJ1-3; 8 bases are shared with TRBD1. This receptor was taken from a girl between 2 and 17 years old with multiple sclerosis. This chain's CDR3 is CASRDRARGNTIYF. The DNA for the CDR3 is TGTGCCAGCAGGGACAGGGCGAGAGGAAACACCATATATTTT.